These 11 T cell receptor beta chains came from one sample sequenced in a study of T cell changes during pregnancy in multiple sclerosis. This table comes from immunoSEQ multiplex PCR, and its TCRdb copy is limited to in-frame clones, with some not included. The sample consists of approximately 43,000 clones, approximately 80% of them appearing once. This material consisted of CD4+ T cells from peripheral blood mononuclear cells, taken before pregnancy. The receptor source for this set is a female donor with multiple sclerosis, enrolled in a pregnancy study.

This clone was seen only a few times. This rearrangement joins TRBV7-2 to TRBJ2-5; the match to TRBD2 covers 7 bases. V lost 0 bases, J lost 6 bases, and 13 bases stayed unmatched. The germline gives CDR1 SGHTA, CDR2 FQGNSA. This CDR3 region has 17 residues. The CDR3 loop is CASSLAGSGEGRKTQYF. The CDR3 bases are TGTGCCAGCAGCTTAGCGGGTTCGGGGGAGGGCCGAAAGACCCAGTACTTC. The whole variable domain, remainder taken from reference TRBV7-2 and TRBJ2-5, is GAGVSQSPSNKVTEKGKDVELRCDPISGHTALYWYRQSLGQGLEFLIYFQGNSAPDKSGLPSDRFSAERTGGSVSTLTIQRTQQEDSAVYLCASSLAGSGEGRKTQYFGPGTRLLVL.

The chain uses TRBV6-5 and TRBJ1-2; tentative D call: TRBD1 (6 bases). V shed 6 bases and J shed 5 bases, with 13 bases lying between them. The CDR3 sequence is 13 residues long. The germline V gene encodes CDR1 MNHEY and CDR2 SVGAGI. DNA for the CDR3: TGTGCCAGCAGCATAGGGGGAGTATATGGCTACACCTTC. It translates to CASSIGGVYGYTF.

The gene calls are TRBV19 and TRBJ2-1; 8 bases are shared with TRBD2. The CDR3 runs to 15 residues. Germline V lookup: CDR1 LNHDA, CDR2 SQIVND (reference sequence). Germline trimming cut 7 bases from V and 8 bases from J; bases unmatched to any gene: 13. CDR3 residues: CASKVDGRAIDEQFF. CDR3 coding DNA: TGTGCCAGTAAGGTCGACGGGAGGGCAATCGATGAGCAGTTCTTC.

The chain couples TRBV5-1 to TRBJ2-5; TRBD2 is a possible D gene (5 bases). The closer fit of TRBJ2-7 to the DNA end suggests the J call may be wrong. Looked up from germline, CDR1 is SGHRS and CDR2 is YFSETQ. CDR3 length: 13 amino acids. The CDR3 protein is CASSYGISGEQYF. The CDR3 bases are TGCGCCAGCAGCTACGGGATCTCGGGCGAGCAGTACTTC.

Only a few counts were recorded for this clone. V gene TRBV11-2 combines with J gene TRBJ1-1; maybe TRBD1 (6 bases). Germline assignment: CDR1 SGHAT and CDR2 FQNNGV. Trimming stripped 0 bases from V and 1 base from J, with 12 bases between. The CDR3 contains 16 residues. The CDR3 protein is CASSLDGQIQNTEAFF. CDR3 nucleotide sequence: TGTGCCAGCAGCTTAGACGGACAGATACAGAACACTGAAGCTTTCTTT.

The rearrangement joins TRBV5-4 to TRBJ2-1, with 7 bases aligning to TRBD2. CDR1 is SGHNT, CDR2 YYREEE, per germline (reference sequence). The CDR3 is made up of 13 amino acids. Unmatched junction bases numbered 3, after V lost 2 bases and J lost 7 bases. The CDR3 loop reads CASSFQGGNEQFF. In nucleotides, the CDR3 is TGTGCCAGCAGCTTCCAGGGAGGGAATGAGCAGTTCTTC. Supplemented by reference TRBV5-4 and TRBJ2-1, the full variable domain reads ETGVTQSPTHLIKTRGQQVTLRCSSQSGHNTVSWYQQALGQGPQFIFQYYREEENGRGNFPPRFSGLQFPNYSSELNVNALELDDSALYLCASSFQGGNEQFFGPGTRLTVL.

The chain combines TRBV6-1 with TRBJ2-3, with D uncertain. V lost 5 bases, J lost 2 bases, and 8 bases lay in between. The length of the CDR3 is 13 residues. The germline gives CDR1 MNHNS, CDR2 SASEGT. This CDR3 is CASSNSYTDTQYF. In nucleotides, the CDR3 is TGTGCCAGCAGTAACTCCTACACAGATACGCAGTATTTT.

The gene calls are TRBV10-1 and TRBJ2-3, with D maybe TRBD2 (5 bases). CDR1 and CDR2 (germline): WNHNN, SYGVQD (reference sequence). The V gene lost 5 bases and the J gene lost 6 bases, with 18 bases spanning the gap. This CDR3 is built from 15 residues. The CDR3 here is CASSPRTAAIDTQYF. The CDR3, as DNA: TGCGCCAGCAGTCCCCGTACAGCGGCCATCGATACGCAGTATTTT.

This sequence joins TRBV27 and TRBJ2-1, with D tentatively TRBD2 (6 bases). Per the germline V gene, CDR1 is MNHEY and CDR2 is SMNVEV (reference sequence). CDR3 length: 14 amino acids. The V and J ends lost 7 bases and 2 bases respectively, with 12 bases between them. This CDR3 is CASTPGGAYNEQFF. CDR3 in DNA: TGTGCCAGCACCCCCGGGGGTGCCTACAATGAGCAGTTCTTC.

This chain uses TRBV6-6 with TRBJ2-5; TRBD1 might be the D (5 bases). Gene TRBJ2-7 matches the end of the DNA better, so the J call may be wrong. CDR3 length equals 15 residues. Germline loops: CDR1 MNHNY, CDR2 SVGAGI (reference sequence). CDR3 region: CASSYLDSFTYEQYF. CDR3 bases: TGTGCCAGCAGTTACTTAGACAGTTTTACCTACGAGCAGTACTTC.

The V gene is TRBV5-1, the J gene TRBJ1-4; no firm D call. V lost 3 bases, J lost 8 bases, and 8 bases lay in between. The length of the CDR3 is 12 residues. CDR1 and CDR2 from the germline V gene are SGHRS and YFSETQ. CDR3 residues: CASSSPGEKLFF. The CDR3 nucleotides read TGCGCCAGCAGCTCCCCCGGGGAAAAACTGTTTTTT.